This T cell receptor beta chain was found in a study of early T cells in non-severe SARS-CoV-2 infection. J lost 4 bases, V lost 2 bases, and 4 bases had no gene match. The CDR3 totals 14 residues. Germline assignment: CDR1 DFQATT and CDR2 SNEGSKA (reference sequence). Via MiXCR, TCRdb re-called the 5' RACE reads, giving one row per CDR3 protein. The sample contains about 25,000 distinct CDR3 sequences, more than 3.5% of which appear only once. This clonotype was detected many times. Sequencing was performed on whole blood. J is TRBJ2-5 and V is TRBV20-1; 10 bases line up with TRBD1. The receptor was isolated from an adult who was a healthcare worker with PCR-confirmed SARS-CoV-2 infection or an uninfected control (not recorded which). The CDR3 nucleotides are TGCAGTGCTAGAAGAAGGACAGGGGGAGAGACCCAGTACTTC. Translating gives CSARRRTGGETQYF.